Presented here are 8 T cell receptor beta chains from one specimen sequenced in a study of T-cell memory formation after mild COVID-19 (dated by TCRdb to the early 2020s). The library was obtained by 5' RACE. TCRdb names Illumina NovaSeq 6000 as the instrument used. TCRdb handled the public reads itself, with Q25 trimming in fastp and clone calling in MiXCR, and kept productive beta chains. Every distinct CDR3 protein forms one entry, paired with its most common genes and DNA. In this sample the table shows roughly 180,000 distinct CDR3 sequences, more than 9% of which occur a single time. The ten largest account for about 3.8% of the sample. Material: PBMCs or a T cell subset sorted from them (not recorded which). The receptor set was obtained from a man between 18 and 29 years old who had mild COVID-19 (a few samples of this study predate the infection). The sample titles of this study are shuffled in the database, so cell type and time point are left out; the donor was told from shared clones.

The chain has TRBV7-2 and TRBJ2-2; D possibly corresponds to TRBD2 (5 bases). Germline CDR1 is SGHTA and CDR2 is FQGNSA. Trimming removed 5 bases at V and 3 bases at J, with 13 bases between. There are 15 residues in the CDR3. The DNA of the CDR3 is TGTGCCAGCAGCCTAGGGCTAGCCTACACCGGGGAGCTGTTTTTT. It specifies CASSLGLAYTGELFF.

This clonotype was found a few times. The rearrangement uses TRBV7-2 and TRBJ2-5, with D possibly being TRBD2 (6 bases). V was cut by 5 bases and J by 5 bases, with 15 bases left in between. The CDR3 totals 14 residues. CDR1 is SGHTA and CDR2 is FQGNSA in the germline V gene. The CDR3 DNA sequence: TGTGCCAGCAGCCTAGAGGGCGGGGACGAGACCCAGTACTTC. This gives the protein CASSLEGGDETQYF. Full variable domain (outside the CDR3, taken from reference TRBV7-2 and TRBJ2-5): GAGVSQSPSNKVTEKGKDVELRCDPISGHTALYWYRQSLGQGLEFLIYFQGNSAPDKSGLPSDRFSAERTGGSVSTLTIQRTQQEDSAVYLCASSLEGGDETQYFGPGTRLLVL.

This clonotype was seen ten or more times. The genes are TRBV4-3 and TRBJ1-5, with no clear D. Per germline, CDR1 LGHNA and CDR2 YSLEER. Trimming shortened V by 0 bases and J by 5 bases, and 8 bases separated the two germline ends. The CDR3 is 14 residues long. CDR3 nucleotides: TGCGCCAGCAGCCAAGAGCTAACCGATCAGCCCCAGCATTTT. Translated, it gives CASSQELTDQPQHF.

DNA for the CDR3: TGTGCCAGCAGCTTAGTCTGGGACACTGAAGCTTTCTTT. This codes for CASSLVWDTEAFF. The chain combines TRBV7-2 with TRBJ1-1; D remains unclear. This CDR3 region has 13 residues. Germline V CDR1 and CDR2: SGHTA, FQGNSA. V shed 1 base and J shed 3 bases, with 6 bases lying between them.

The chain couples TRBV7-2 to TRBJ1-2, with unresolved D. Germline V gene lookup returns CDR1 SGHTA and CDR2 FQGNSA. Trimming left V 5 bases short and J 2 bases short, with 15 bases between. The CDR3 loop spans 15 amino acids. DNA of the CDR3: TGTGCCAGCAGCCAAAGACGGACCGCGAACTATGGCTACACCTTC. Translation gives CASSQRRTANYGYTF.

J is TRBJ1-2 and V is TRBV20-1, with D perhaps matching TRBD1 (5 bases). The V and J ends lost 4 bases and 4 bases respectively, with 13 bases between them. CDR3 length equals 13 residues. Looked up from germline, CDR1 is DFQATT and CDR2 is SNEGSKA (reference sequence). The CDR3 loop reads CSAIQGDVYGYTF. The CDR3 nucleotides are TGCAGTGCTATACAAGGGGATGTCTATGGCTACACCTTC.

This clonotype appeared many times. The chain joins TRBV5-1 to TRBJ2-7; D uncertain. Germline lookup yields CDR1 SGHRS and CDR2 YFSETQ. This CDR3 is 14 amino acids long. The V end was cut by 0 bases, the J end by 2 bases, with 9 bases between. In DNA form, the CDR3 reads TGCGCCAGCAGCTTGGAGGCCGGTCCCTACGAGCAGTACTTC. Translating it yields CASSLEAGPYEQYF.

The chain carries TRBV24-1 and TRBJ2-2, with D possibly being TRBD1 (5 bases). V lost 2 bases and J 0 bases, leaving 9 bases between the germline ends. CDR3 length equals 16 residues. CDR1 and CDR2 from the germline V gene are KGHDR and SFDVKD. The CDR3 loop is CATSDWAGSNTGELFF. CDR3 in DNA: TGTGCCACCAGTGATTGGGCAGGGTCGAACACCGGGGAGCTGTTTTTT.